Shown below are 20 T cell receptor beta chains from a single sample sequenced in a study of shared clonotypes between healthy human individuals. The assay was immunoSEQ multiplex PCR, and TCRdb's table has in-frame clones only and misses some. The sample lists 1,400,000 or so clones; roughly 98.5% were seen once. The sample comprised naive CD4+ T cells sorted from blood. Subset of the sample: CD45RA+ positively selected. The receptor set was obtained from a man aged 30 to 45 in good health.

The chain couples TRBV11-3 to TRBJ2-7; D unclear. With 1 base removed from V and 0 bases from J, the gap between germline ends came to 10 bases. The CDR3 covers 15 residues. Per germline, CDR1 SGHNT and CDR2 YENEEA. The CDR3, as DNA: TGTGCCAGCAGCTTAGGGCCCTGGCCCTCCTACGAGCAGTACTTC. It specifies CASSLGPWPSYEQYF. The full variable domain, with the rest looked up from reference TRBV11-3 and TRBJ2-7, is EAGVVQSPRYKIIEKKQPVAFWCNPISGHNTLYWYLQNLGQGPELLIRYENEEAVDDSQLPKDRFSAERLKGVDSTLKIQPAELGDSAVYLCASSLGPWPSYEQYFGPGTRLTVT.

The chain combines TRBV7-2 with TRBJ2-2, with D possibly TRBD1 on 5 matching bases. Germline V gene lookup returns CDR1 SGHTA and CDR2 FQGNSA. The CDR3 covers 16 residues. V dropped 7 bases and J dropped 5 bases, with 20 bases sitting between them. DNA of the CDR3: TGTGCCAGCACCCCGCCGACTGGCAGGGTGACCGGGGAGCTGTTTTTT. It codes for CASTPPTGRVTGELFF. Combining the CDR3 with reference TRBV7-2 and TRBJ2-2 gives the whole variable domain GAGVSQSPSNKVTEKGKDVELRCDPISGHTALYWYRQSLGQGLEFLIYFQGNSAPDKSGLPSDRFSAERTGGSVSTLTIQRTQQEDSAVYLCASTPPTGRVTGELFFGEGSRLTVL.

This CDR3 reads CSVTRGAVYEQYF. The CDR3, as DNA: TGCAGCGTGACTCGGGGGGCGGTATACGAGCAGTACTTC. This sequence joins TRBV29-1 and TRBJ2-7; D is possibly TRBD2 (7 bases). Trimming removed 6 bases at V and 4 bases at J, with 16 bases between. The CDR3 spans 13 residues. Germline CDR1 is SQVTM and CDR2 is ANQGSEA.

This chain uses TRBV5-4 with TRBJ2-7; a possible D gene is TRBD2 (6 bases). Germline V gene sequence: CDR1 SGHNT, CDR2 YYREEE (reference sequence). This CDR3 comprises 14 residues. V lost 2 bases and J 2 bases, leaving 11 bases between the germline ends. CDR3 sequence reads: CASSFRGNPYEQYF. The CDR3 bases are TGTGCCAGCAGCTTTCGGGGGAATCCCTACGAGCAGTACTTC.

V gene TRBV7-2 combines with J gene TRBJ2-5; TRBD1 might be the D (5 bases). CDR1 SGHTA and CDR2 FQGNSA come from the germline V gene. V was pared by 7 bases and J by 0 bases, with 12 bases between. This CDR3 region has 14 residues. In DNA form, the CDR3 reads TGTGCCAGCACCACAGACAGTTACCAAGAGACCCAGTACTTC. Encoded protein: CASTTDSYQETQYF.

The chain recombines TRBV25-1 with TRBJ2-7; D is unresolved. The germline gives CDR1 MGHDK, CDR2 SYGVNS. The V and J ends lost 4 bases and 3 bases respectively, with 10 bases between them. This CDR3 spans 13 amino acids. This chain's CDR3 is CASSVKPNYEQYF. The CDR3 DNA follows: TGTGCCAGCAGTGTAAAGCCGAACTACGAGCAGTACTTC.

Here the CDR3 reads CASSSLGQSGEKLFF. The CDR3 DNA is TGTGCCAGCAGCTCGCTAGGACAGAGTGGGGAAAAACTGTTTTTT. The chain couples TRBV7-2 to TRBJ1-4; possible D gene TRBD1, 6 bases. Trimming stripped 4 bases from V and 8 bases from J, with 17 bases between. The CDR3 extends over 15 amino acids. CDR1 and CDR2 (germline): SGHTA, FQGNSA.

The rearrangement links TRBV5-4 to TRBJ1-3; D is possibly TRBD1 (5 bases). From germline, CDR1 is SGHNT and CDR2 YYREEE (reference sequence). V shed 0 bases and J shed 8 bases, with 15 bases lying between them. The CDR3 is 15 amino acids. DNA of the CDR3: TGTGCCAGCAGCTTGGGGGGACCGGGCTGGGACACCATATATTTT. This codes for CASSLGGPGWDTIYF.

The J gene is TRBJ2-5, the V gene TRBV29-1; D remains ambiguous. Germline CDR1 is SQVTM and CDR2 is ANQGSEA. CDR3 length equals 14 residues. Deletions cut 2 bases from V and 1 base from J, with 11 bases between. The CDR3 loop is CSVERLGLQETQYF. Written as DNA, the CDR3 is TGCAGCGTTGAAAGGTTAGGGCTCCAAGAGACCCAGTACTTC.

The rearrangement joins TRBV10-2 to TRBJ2-3; 11 bases are a match to TRBD2. The CDR3 runs 17 residues. Germline V gene lookup returns CDR1 WSHSY and CDR2 SAAADI. The trim removed 2 bases at V and 5 bases at J, leaving 9 bases unmatched. CDR3 sequence: CASSEPRTSGLKDTQYF. Written as DNA, the CDR3 is TGCGCCAGCAGTGAGCCGCGGACTAGCGGGCTTAAAGATACGCAGTATTTT.

The chain has TRBV19 and TRBJ2-2; TRBD2 might be the D (6 bases). This CDR3 contains 18 residues. The V gene's germline CDR1 is LNHDA and CDR2 SQIVND (reference sequence). V was pared by 7 bases and J by 6 bases, with 27 bases between. CDR3 bases: TGTGCCAGTACCCAATTTGGGGGGACGAGTTCTTTTGCCGGGGAGCTGTTTTTT. Its protein product is CASTQFGGTSSFAGELFF.

The chain employs TRBV7-9 and TRBJ1-3; 8 bases agree with TRBD1. J lost 2 bases, V lost 2 bases, and 2 bases had no gene match. Germline CDR1 reads SEHNR; CDR2 reads FQNEAQ (reference sequence). The CDR3 runs to 15 residues. The CDR3 DNA follows: TGTGCCAGCAGCTTAAGACAGGGGACTGGAAACACCATATATTTT. This gives the protein CASSLRQGTGNTIYF.

The chain has TRBV7-6 and TRBJ2-1; 10 bases align to TRBD2. Germline assignment: CDR1 SGHVS and CDR2 FNYEAQ. Trimming cost V 2 bases and J 7 bases; bases outside gene matches: 5. The CDR3 is 15 amino acids. DNA for the CDR3: TGTGCCAGCAGCTTAACTAGCGGGGTCGGGAATGAGCAGTTCTTC. Its translation: CASSLTSGVGNEQFF. The whole variable domain, remainder taken from reference TRBV7-6 and TRBJ2-1, is GAGVSQSPRYKVTKRGQDVALRCDPISGHVSLYWYRQALGQGPEFLTYFNYEAQQDKSGLPNDRFSAERPEGSISTLTIQRTEQRDSAMYRCASSLTSGVGNEQFFGPGTRLTVL.

The chain carries TRBV5-6 and TRBJ1-2; TRBD1 might be the D (6 bases). The CDR3 runs to 16 residues. Germline V gene data show CDR1 as SGHDT and CDR2 as YYEEEE. Trimming took 0 bases from V and 4 from J, leaving 16 bases between them. The CDR3 DNA sequence: TGTGCCAGCAGCTTGGGGAAGAGGGGACAAGCCTATGGCTACACCTTC. It specifies CASSLGKRGQAYGYTF.

The V gene is TRBV2, the J gene TRBJ2-1; weak D call: TRBD1 (6 bases). Between the trimmed V and J ends, which lost 11 bases and 9 bases, there was a span of 11 bases. CDR3 size: 10 residues. CDR1 and CDR2 from the germline V gene are SNHLY and FYNNEI. CDR3 bases: TGTGCCTCCTACAGGGTTGAGCAGTTCTTC. It encodes CASYRVEQFF.

About this clone: Other nucleotide sequences in the sample specify the same CDR3. The genes are TRBV5-1 and TRBJ2-1, with 12 bases that match TRBD2. J lost 3 bases, V lost 5 bases, and 0 bases had no gene match. Germline CDR1 is SGHRS and CDR2 is YFSETQ. This CDR3 region has 14 residues. The CDR3 loop reads CASRTSGSYNEQFF. The CDR3 coding sequence is TGCGCCAGCAGGACTAGCGGGAGCTACAATGAGCAGTTCTTC.

The V and J genes are TRBV9 and TRBJ2-1; D possibly uses TRBD1 or TRBD2 (5 bases each). The CDR3 totals 16 residues. Germline V gives CDR1 SGDLS, CDR2 YYNGEE. V lost 4 bases and J lost 3, with 17 bases in between. The CDR3 loop is CASSPQGPPNYNEQFF. CDR3 coding DNA: TGTGCCAGCAGCCCGCAGGGACCTCCAAACTACAATGAGCAGTTCTTC.

The CDR3 DNA reads TGTGCCAGCAGCTTAGAAGTCATATCCTACGAGCAGTACTTC. Protein sequence: CASSLEVISYEQYF. V is TRBV11-2 and J is TRBJ2-7; no definite D call. The CDR3 is made up of 14 amino acids. Trimming took off 0 bases at V and 1 base at J, with 7 bases between the two ends. CDR1 is SGHAT and CDR2 is FQNNGV in the germline V gene. The whole variable domain, remainder taken from reference TRBV11-2 and TRBJ2-7, is EAGVAQSPRYKIIEKRQSVAFWCNPISGHATLYWYQQILGQGPKLLIQFQNNGVVDDSQLPKDRFSAERLKGVDSTLKIQPAKLEDSAVYLCASSLEVISYEQYFGPGTRLTVT.

The V gene is TRBV11-3, the J gene TRBJ2-6; D is unresolved. V dropped 5 bases and J dropped 0 bases, with 8 bases sitting between them. This CDR3 has 15 residues. Germline V lookup: CDR1 SGHNT, CDR2 YENEEA. This chain's CDR3 is CASSPVASGANVLTF. As DNA, the CDR3 is TGTGCCAGCAGCCCCGTCGCCTCTGGGGCCAACGTCCTGACTTTC.

This chain connects TRBV28 to TRBJ2-3, with D possibly being TRBD2 (6 bases). V was trimmed by 7 bases and J by 5 bases, leaving 19 bases between them. The CDR3 has 15 amino acids. Germline V gene sequence: CDR1 MDHEN, CDR2 SYDVKM. In DNA form, the CDR3 reads TGTGCCAGCACCCTCCTAGCGTCCATGTTAGATACGCAGTATTTT. Amino acids: CASTLLASMLDTQYF.